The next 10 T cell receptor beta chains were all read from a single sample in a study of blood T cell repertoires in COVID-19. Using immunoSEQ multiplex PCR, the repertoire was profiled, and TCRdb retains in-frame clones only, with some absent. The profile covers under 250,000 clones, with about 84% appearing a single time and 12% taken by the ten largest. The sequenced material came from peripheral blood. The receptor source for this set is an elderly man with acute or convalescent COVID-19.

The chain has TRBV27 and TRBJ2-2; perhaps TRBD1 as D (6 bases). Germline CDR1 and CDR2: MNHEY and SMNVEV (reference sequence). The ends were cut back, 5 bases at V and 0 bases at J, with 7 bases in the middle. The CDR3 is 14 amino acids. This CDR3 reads CASSEGANTGELFF. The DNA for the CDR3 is TGTGCCAGCAGTGAGGGGGCGAACACCGGGGAGCTGTTTTTT.

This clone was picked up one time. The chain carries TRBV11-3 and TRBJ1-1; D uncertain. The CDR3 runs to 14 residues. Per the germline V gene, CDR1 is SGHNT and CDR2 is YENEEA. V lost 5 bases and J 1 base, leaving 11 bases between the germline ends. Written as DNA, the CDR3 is TGTGCCAGCAGCCCCCGCGGTGGGAACACTGAAGCTTTCTTT. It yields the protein CASSPRGGNTEAFF. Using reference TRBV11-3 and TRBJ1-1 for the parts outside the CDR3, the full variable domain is EAGVVQSPRYKIIEKKQPVAFWCNPISGHNTLYWYLQNLGQGPELLIRYENEEAVDDSQLPKDRFSAERLKGVDSTLKIQPAELGDSAVYLCASSPRGGNTEAFFGQGTRLTVV.

The CDR3 region is CASSSDTAGSPLHF. CDR3 nucleotide sequence: TGTGCCAGCAGCTCAGACACCGCGGGCTCACCCCTCCACTTT. The V gene is TRBV7-9, the J gene TRBJ1-6; D gene ambiguous. V shed 4 bases and J shed 10 bases, with 14 bases lying between them. Germline values: CDR1 SEHNR, CDR2 FQNEAQ (reference sequence). The CDR3 totals 14 residues.

In DNA, the CDR3 is TGTGCCAGTAGTATAGACGGCAGGGTCGGGCAGCCCCAGCATTTT. Translated: CASSIDGRVGQPQHF. The rearrangement joins TRBV19 to TRBJ1-5; D perhaps matches TRBD1 (5 bases). V was pared by 0 bases and J by 7 bases, with 13 bases between. CDR1 and CDR2 (germline): LNHDA, SQIVND (reference sequence). The CDR3 has 15 amino acids.

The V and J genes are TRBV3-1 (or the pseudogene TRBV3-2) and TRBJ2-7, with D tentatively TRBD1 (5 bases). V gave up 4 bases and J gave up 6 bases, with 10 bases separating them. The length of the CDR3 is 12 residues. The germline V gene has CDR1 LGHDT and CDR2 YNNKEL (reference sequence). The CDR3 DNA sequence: TGTGCCAGCAGCCTTCAGGGCCGCGAGCAGTACTTC. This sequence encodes CASSLQGREQYF.

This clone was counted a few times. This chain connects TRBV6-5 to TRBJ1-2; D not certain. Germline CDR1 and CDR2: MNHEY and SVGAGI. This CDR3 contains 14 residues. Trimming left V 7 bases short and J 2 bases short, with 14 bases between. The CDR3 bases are TGTGCCAGCATCGAACCGGGAGTCAACTATGGCTACACCTTC. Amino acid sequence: CASIEPGVNYGYTF.

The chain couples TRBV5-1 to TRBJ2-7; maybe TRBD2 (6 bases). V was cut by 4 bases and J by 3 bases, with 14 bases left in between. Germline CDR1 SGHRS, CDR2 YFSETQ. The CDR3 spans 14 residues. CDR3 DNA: TGCGCCAGCAGCCCGGCGGGACTTCTCTACGAGCAGTACTTC. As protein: CASSPAGLLYEQYF.

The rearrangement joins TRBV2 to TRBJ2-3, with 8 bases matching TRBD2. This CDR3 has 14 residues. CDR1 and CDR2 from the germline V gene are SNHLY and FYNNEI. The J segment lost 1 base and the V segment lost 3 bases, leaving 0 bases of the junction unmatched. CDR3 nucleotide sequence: TGTGCCAGCAGTGATAGCGGGGGCACAGATACGCAGTATTTT. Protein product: CASSDSGGTDTQYF.

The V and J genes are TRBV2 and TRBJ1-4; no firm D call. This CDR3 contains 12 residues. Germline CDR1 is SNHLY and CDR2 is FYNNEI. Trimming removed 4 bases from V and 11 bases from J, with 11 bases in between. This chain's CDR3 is CASSVNPQKLFF. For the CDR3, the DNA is TGTGCCAGCAGTGTAAACCCGCAGAAACTGTTTTTT.

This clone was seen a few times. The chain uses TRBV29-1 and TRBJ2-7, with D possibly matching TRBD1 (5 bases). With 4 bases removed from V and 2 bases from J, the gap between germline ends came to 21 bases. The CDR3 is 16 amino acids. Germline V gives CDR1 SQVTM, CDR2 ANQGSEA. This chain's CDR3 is CSVAKTPGLVTYEQYF. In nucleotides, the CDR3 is TGCAGCGTTGCCAAAACCCCAGGGTTAGTAACCTACGAGCAGTACTTC.